This TCR beta chain was identified during a study of blood T cell repertoires in COVID-19. Study information: The United States, Italy and Spain provided the acute and convalescent COVID-19 samples. Sources were T cells, B-cell-depleted T cells, or PBMCs; the material itself was cDNA or gDNA.

Per the germline V gene, CDR1 is MGHRA and CDR2 is YSYEKL. This CDR3 has 16 amino acids. Trimming cost V 1 base and J 4 bases, with 14 bases left between them. As originally analysed: Scientists estimated how many nucleated cells there were by amplifying reference gene primers. Profiled with immunoSEQ multiplex PCR; TCRdb holds only in-frame clones, not every one. V, J and clone size are those of that table, while D and trimming were read from the DNA. The repertoire includes approximately 110,000 clones, roughly 85% of them detected once, and 4% to 5% sits in the top ten. The sequenced sample was peripheral blood. The sequence came from a man between 45 and 60 years old with acute or convalescent COVID-19. The J gene is TRBJ1-3, the V gene TRBV4-1; D may be TRBD1 (6 bases). As DNA, the CDR3 is TGCGCCAGCAGCCAAGCTACAGGGTTGAGGGGAAACACCATATATTTT. This codes for CASSQATGLRGNTIYF.